Following are 20 T cell receptor beta chains from one sample sequenced in a study of shared clonotypes between healthy human individuals. This table comes from immunoSEQ multiplex PCR, and its TCRdb copy is limited to in-frame clones, with some not included. The sample yields around 100,000 clones, roughly 66% seen once. The sample taken for sequencing was memory CD8+ T cells sorted from blood. The subset: CD45RO+ cells pooled with CCR7-negative TemRA cells. Receptor source: a woman aged 25 to 39 in good health.

V gene TRBV27 combines with J gene TRBJ1-2, with D perhaps TRBD1 (5 bases). The CDR3 totals 14 residues. Trimming pared 2 bases from V and 7 bases from J, leaving 14 bases between. Germline V gene sequence: CDR1 MNHEY, CDR2 SMNVEV (reference sequence). Here the CDR3 DNA reads TGTGCCAGCAGTTTACAGGGTCACGCTCCTGGCTACACCTTC. This gives the protein CASSLQGHAPGYTF.

This clone was picked up one time. V gene TRBV6-1 combines with J gene TRBJ1-5; D remains ambiguous. The germline V gene encodes CDR1 MNHNS and CDR2 SASEGT. The CDR3 has 16 amino acids. Trimming took off 4 bases at V and 3 bases at J, with 16 bases between the two ends. The CDR3 bases are TGTGCCAGCAGTGTCGTCCACAGCGGGAACAATCAGCCCCAGCATTTT. Translating it yields CASSVVHSGNNQPQHF.

The chain has TRBV19 and TRBJ2-2, with 8 bases lining up with TRBD1. This CDR3 spans 14 amino acids. V shed 7 bases, J shed 4 bases, and the junction held 5 bases outside the gene matches. Germline assignment: CDR1 LNHDA and CDR2 SQIVND (reference sequence). CDR3 in DNA: TGTGCCAGTATGACAGGGGTCGGCACCGGGGAGCTGTTTTTT. Residues: CASMTGVGTGELFF. The complete variable domain, with remaining parts taken from reference TRBV19 and TRBJ2-2, reads DGGITQSPKYLFRKEGQNVTLSCEQNLNHDAMYWYRQDPGQGLRLIYYSQIVNDFQKGDIAEGYSVSREKKESFPLTVTSAQKNPTAFYLCASMTGVGTGELFFGEGSRLTVL.

This clone occurred a few times. The chain employs TRBV27 and TRBJ1-6, with TRBD1 identical over 7 bases. J lost 12 bases, V lost 5 bases, and 10 bases had no gene match. The germline CDR1 and CDR2 sequences are MNHEY and SMNVEV (reference sequence). This CDR3 has 14 amino acids. The chain's CDR3 is CASSTTGRDEPLHF. The CDR3 nucleotides are TGTGCCAGCAGTACGACAGGGAGGGACGAACCCCTCCACTTT.

This clone occurred a few times. This sequence joins TRBV25-1 and TRBJ1-5; no clear D. CDR3 length: 14 amino acids. Germline loops: CDR1 MGHDK, CDR2 SYGVNS. V shed 6 bases and J shed 1 base, with 10 bases lying between them. The CDR3 sequence: CASRGAESNQPQHF. CDR3 bases: TGTGCCAGCAGGGGTGCAGAAAGCAATCAGCCCCAGCATTTT.

V is TRBV15 and J is TRBJ2-1; D remains ambiguous. The V gene's germline CDR1 is LNHNV and CDR2 YYDKDF (reference sequence). The V and J ends lost 8 bases and 3 bases respectively, with 14 bases between them. The length of the CDR3 is 14 residues. The CDR3 coding sequence is TGTGCCACCGCTACTTCGACGGACTACAATGAGCAGTTCTTC. It is translated as CATATSTDYNEQFF.

This chain uses TRBV4-2 with TRBJ1-4; tentatively, D is TRBD1 (6 bases). CDR3 length: 16 residues. Germline loops: CDR1 LGHNA, CDR2 YNFKEQ. The ends were cut back, 6 bases at V and 8 bases at J, with 22 bases in the middle. The CDR3 nucleotides read TGTGCCAGCAGACGAACTTTAGCAGGGGCAGGGGAAAAACTGTTTTTT. Its protein product is CASRRTLAGAGEKLFF.

The table lists this clone with a few counts. The J gene is TRBJ2-2, the V gene TRBV4-1; D possibly corresponds to TRBD2 (5 bases). CDR3 length: 18 amino acids. V was clipped by 1 base and J by 5 bases, with 20 bases between them. Germline values: CDR1 MGHRA, CDR2 YSYEKL. The CDR3 loop reads CASSQAWGDRASTGELFF. The CDR3 region has the DNA TGCGCCAGCAGCCAAGCTTGGGGAGATAGGGCTTCAACCGGGGAGCTGTTTTTT.

This clone has at least ten counts. This chain joins TRBV15 and TRBJ1-5; perhaps TRBD1 as D (5 bases). The CDR3 spans 15 residues. Trimming left V 0 bases short and J 5 bases short, with 11 bases between. Germline CDR1 is LNHNV and CDR2 is YYDKDF (reference sequence). The CDR3 reads CATSRDNGADQPQHF. CDR3 coding DNA: TGTGCCACCAGCAGAGACAATGGGGCAGATCAGCCCCAGCATTTT.

This clone was picked up many times. The chain is built from TRBV29-1 and TRBJ1-4; D remains unclear. V was shortened by 6 bases and J by 5 bases, with 13 bases between the two germline ends. This CDR3 region has 13 residues. From germline, CDR1 is SQVTM and CDR2 ANQGSEA. CDR3 bases: TGCAGCGTCGCTACTAGTGGGAATGAAAAACTGTTTTTT. Translating it yields CSVATSGNEKLFF.

The chain has TRBV6-1 and TRBJ2-5; maybe TRBD2 (6 bases). Germline-derived CDR1 and CDR2 are MNHNS and SASEGT. The CDR3 loop spans 15 amino acids. Trimming took off 0 bases at V and 7 bases at J, with 15 bases between the two ends. The CDR3 is CASSEAAGLGVTQYF. CDR3 coding DNA: TGTGCCAGCAGTGAAGCTGCGGGGCTTGGTGTGACCCAGTACTTC.

The chain uses TRBV6-1 and TRBJ2-2; D might be TRBD2 (6 bases). Deletions cut 4 bases from V and 6 bases from J, with 12 bases between. From germline, CDR1 is MNHNS and CDR2 SASEGT. CDR3 length: 14 amino acids. The CDR3 bases are TGTGCCAGCAGTGGAACGGGAGAGGCCGGGGAGCTGTTTTTT. It specifies CASSGTGEAGELFF.

The chain couples TRBV4-1 to TRBJ1-1, with 7 bases aligning to TRBD1. Per the germline V gene, CDR1 is MGHRA and CDR2 is YSYEKL. The V segment lost 5 bases and the J segment 1 base; nucleotides outside the gene matches: 7. This CDR3 is built from 15 residues. CDR3 in amino acids: CASSELQGENTEAFF. CDR3 DNA sequence: TGCGCCAGCAGCGAACTTCAGGGGGAGAACACTGAAGCTTTCTTT.

The gene calls are TRBV28 and TRBJ2-7, with D possibly TRBD2 on 6 matching bases. The CDR3 is made up of 19 amino acids. Germline V CDR1 and CDR2: MDHEN, SYDVKM. Between the trimmed V and J ends, which lost 2 bases and 1 base, there was a span of 24 bases. CDR3 sequence (DNA): TGTGCCAGCAGTTTAGAAGTGAGGTGGCGGAGGGCCCCATCCTACGAGCAGTACTTC. Translation gives CASSLEVRWRRAPSYEQYF.

About this clone itself: Other DNA sequences from this sample encode an identical CDR3 as well. V is TRBV5-4 and J is TRBJ2-5, with D maybe TRBD2 (5 bases). Germline CDR1 SGHNT, CDR2 YYREEE (reference sequence). V was trimmed by 2 bases and J by 5 bases, leaving 10 bases between them. The CDR3 has 13 amino acids. The CDR3 protein is CASSLAAEETQYF. The CDR3 DNA reads as TGTGCCAGCAGCTTAGCGGCGGAGGAGACCCAGTACTTC.

This clone has only a few counts. The V and J genes are TRBV28 and TRBJ1-1; 9 bases agree with TRBD1. J gave up 11 bases and V 5 bases, and 12 bases lay outside the gene matches. The germline V gene encodes CDR1 MDHEN and CDR2 SYDVKM. This CDR3 has 14 amino acids. The CDR3 sequence is CASSPGQGSLGAFF. For the CDR3, the DNA is TGTGCCAGCAGTCCGGGACAGGGTAGTCTTGGGGCTTTCTTT.

In its sample, this clone was seen many times. The chain couples TRBV15 to TRBJ2-7; TRBD2 agrees at 8 bases. The CDR3 is 15 residues long. J gave up 0 bases and V 8 bases, and 9 bases lay outside the gene matches. In germline, CDR1 is LNHNV, CDR2 YYDKDF (reference sequence). CDR3 amino acids: CATGVSAGGSYEQYF. CDR3 DNA sequence: TGTGCCACCGGCGTTTCGGCGGGAGGCTCCTACGAGCAGTACTTC.

The rearrangement links TRBV5-4 to TRBJ2-2; TRBD2 matches at 14 bases. The germline V gene encodes CDR1 SGHNT and CDR2 YYREEE (reference sequence). The V gene end was trimmed by 0 bases and the J gene end by 5 bases; junction bases not matched to a gene: 9. The CDR3 runs to 19 residues. The CDR3 region is CASSLGSPGLAGVTGELFF. The DNA for the CDR3 is TGTGCCAGCAGCTTGGGCAGTCCGGGACTAGCGGGAGTTACCGGGGAGCTGTTTTTT.

Notes on this clone: Within the sample, other DNA sequences also encode this same CDR3. The rearrangement uses TRBV14 and TRBJ2-7; no definite D call. This CDR3 is 15 amino acids long. V lost 0 bases to trimming and J lost 0 bases, with 9 bases between them. Germline V CDR1 and CDR2: SGHDN, FVKESK. CDR3 coding DNA: TGTGCCAGCAGCCAAGAAGAAGCCAGCTCCTACGAGCAGTACTTC. Its translation is CASSQEEASSYEQYF.

This clone was picked up a small number of times. This chain joins TRBV5-5 and TRBJ1-5; D remains unclear. Trimming stripped 0 bases from V and 4 bases from J, with 11 bases between. Germline V gene data show CDR1 as SGHKS and CDR2 as YYEKEE (reference sequence). The CDR3 has 15 amino acids. This CDR3 is CASSLVYTENQPQHF. For the CDR3, the DNA is TGTGCCAGCAGCTTGGTGTATACAGAAAATCAGCCCCAGCATTTT. Full variable domain (missing parts from reference TRBV5-5 and TRBJ1-5): DAGVTQSPTHLIKTRGQQVTLRCSPISGHKSVSWYQQVLGQGPQFIFQYYEKEERGRGNFPDRFSARQFPNYSSELNVNALLLGDSALYLCASSLVYTENQPQHFGDGTRLSIL.